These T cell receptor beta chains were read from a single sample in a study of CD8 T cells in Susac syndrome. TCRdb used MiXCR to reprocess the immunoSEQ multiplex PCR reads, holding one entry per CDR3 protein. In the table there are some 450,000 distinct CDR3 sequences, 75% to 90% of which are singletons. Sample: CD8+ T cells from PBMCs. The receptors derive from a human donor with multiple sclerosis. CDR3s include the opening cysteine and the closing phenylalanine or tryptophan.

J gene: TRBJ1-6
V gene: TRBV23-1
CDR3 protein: CASPRGQNSPLHF

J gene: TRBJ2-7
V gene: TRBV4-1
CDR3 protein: CASSQVGTAAYEQYF

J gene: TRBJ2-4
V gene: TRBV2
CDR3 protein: CASSEEAKNIQYF

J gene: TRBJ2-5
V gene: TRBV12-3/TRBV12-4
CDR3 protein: CASRSTGQGKWETQYF

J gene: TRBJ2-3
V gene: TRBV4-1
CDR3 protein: CASSDRTSFNTDTQYF

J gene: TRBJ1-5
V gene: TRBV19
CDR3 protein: CASMAWGVQPQHF

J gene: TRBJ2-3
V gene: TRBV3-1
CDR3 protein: CASSQDNREDTQYF

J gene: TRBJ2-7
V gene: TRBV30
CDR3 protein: CAWPNTGTSGSYEQYF

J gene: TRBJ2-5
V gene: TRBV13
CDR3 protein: CASSLKRTQETQYF

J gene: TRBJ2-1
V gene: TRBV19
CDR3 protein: CASSYRTGYNEQFF

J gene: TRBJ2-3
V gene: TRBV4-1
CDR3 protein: CASSQGLAADTQYF

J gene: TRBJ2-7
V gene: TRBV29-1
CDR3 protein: CSVGLKQGEQYF

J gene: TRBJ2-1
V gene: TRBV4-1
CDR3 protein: CASSHELLNEQFF

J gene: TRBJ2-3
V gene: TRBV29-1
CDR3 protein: CSVLQGGTDTQYF

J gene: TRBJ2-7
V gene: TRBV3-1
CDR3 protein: CASSSHRDLYEQYF

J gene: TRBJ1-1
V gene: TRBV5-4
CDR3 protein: CASSLDLVGFTEAFF

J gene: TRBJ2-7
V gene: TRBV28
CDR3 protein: CASSRLAGGSYEQYF

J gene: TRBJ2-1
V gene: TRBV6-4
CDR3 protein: CASSELGTPGGEQFF

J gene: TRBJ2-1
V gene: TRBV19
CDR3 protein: CASSMGAGKGNEQFF

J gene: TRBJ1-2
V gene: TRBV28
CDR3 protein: CASKFIQGTYGYTF

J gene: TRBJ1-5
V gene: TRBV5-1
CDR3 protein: CASSTGTDINQPQHF

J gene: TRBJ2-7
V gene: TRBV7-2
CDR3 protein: CASSSGTSGYSYEQYF

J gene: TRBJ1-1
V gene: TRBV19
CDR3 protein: CASSQVQRDNEAFF

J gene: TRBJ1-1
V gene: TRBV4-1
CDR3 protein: CASSQLGTEAFF

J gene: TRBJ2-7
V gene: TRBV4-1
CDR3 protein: CASSPIAGGSGYEQYF

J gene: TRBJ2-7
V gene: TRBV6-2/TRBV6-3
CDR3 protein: CASGGHSSYEQYF

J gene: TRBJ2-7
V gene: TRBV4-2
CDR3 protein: CASSLGVEAYEQYF

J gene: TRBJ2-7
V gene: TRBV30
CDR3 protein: CAWGTDYEQYF

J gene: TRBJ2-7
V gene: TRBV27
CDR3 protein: CASSYSPAYEQYF

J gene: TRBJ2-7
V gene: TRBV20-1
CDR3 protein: CSASIEGLAVSRGYEQYF

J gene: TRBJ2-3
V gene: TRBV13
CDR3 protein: CASSRTGADTQYF

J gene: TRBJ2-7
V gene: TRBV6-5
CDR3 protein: CASSYSASGGYEQYF

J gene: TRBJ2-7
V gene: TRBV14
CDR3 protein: CASSQEGWEQYF

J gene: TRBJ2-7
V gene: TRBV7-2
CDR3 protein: CASSSRLASSFEQYF

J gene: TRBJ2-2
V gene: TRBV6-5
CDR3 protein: CASSYGVDGELFF

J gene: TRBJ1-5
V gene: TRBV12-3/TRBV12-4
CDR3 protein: CAGTWTGDDQPQHF

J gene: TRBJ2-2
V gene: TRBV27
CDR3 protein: CASSSPTNTGELFF

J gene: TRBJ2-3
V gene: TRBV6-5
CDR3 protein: CASSYLSRRTDTQYF

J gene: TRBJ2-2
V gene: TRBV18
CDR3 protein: CASSRPTAPNTGELFF

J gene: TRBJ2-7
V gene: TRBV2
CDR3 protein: CASGSRQAPYEQYF

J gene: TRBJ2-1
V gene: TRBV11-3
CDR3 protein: CASSLGSGTGLGPYNEQFF

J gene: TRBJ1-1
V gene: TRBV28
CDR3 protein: CASSPPGIDRADGTEAFF

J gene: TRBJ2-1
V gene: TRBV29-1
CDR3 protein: CSAEHRGNEQFF

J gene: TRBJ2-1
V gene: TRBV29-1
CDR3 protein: CSVADRVNEQFF

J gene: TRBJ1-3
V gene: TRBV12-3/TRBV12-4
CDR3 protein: CASHGQSSGNTIYF

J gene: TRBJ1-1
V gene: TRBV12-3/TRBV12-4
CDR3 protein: CASSSWDRGETEAFF

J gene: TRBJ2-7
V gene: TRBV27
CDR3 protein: CACSLAGTSYEQYF

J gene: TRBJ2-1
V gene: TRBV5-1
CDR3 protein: CASSMLEGGKAAPPYNEQFF

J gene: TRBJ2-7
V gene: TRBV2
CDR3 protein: CASRGRPDTPEQYF

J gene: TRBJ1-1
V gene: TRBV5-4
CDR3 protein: CASSVLEGDDTEAFF

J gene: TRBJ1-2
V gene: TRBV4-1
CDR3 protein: CASSQDQGTGVGYTF

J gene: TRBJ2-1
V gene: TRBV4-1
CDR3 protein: CASSHHDNEQFF

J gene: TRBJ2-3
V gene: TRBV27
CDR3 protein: CASTTADGTDTQYF

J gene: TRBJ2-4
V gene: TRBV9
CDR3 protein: CASSGGDYLTKNIQYF

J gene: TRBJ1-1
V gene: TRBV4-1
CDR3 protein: CASSQPIESTEAFF

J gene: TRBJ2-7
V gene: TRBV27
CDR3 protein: CASSWSGGYEQYF

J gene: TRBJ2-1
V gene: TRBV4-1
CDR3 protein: CASSGIPGQGAPGPYNEQFF

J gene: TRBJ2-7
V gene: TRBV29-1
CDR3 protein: CSVTGQKLYEQYF

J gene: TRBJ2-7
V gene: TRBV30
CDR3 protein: CAWSYNPGQGNDEQYF